Below are 3 T cell receptor beta chains sequenced from a single sample in a study of blood T cell repertoires in COVID-19. The repertoire was sequenced with immunoSEQ multiplex PCR; TCRdb's copy has only in-frame clones and lacks some. The top ten hold just under 8.5% of the sample, which has some 180,000 clones, around 85% seen once. What was sequenced was peripheral blood. The source of these receptors is a woman aged 55-75 years with acute or convalescent COVID-19.

The rearrangement joins TRBV4-1 to TRBJ1-3; D is possibly TRBD1 (6 bases). CDR1 is MGHRA, CDR2 YSYEKL, per germline. The V and J ends lost 0 bases and 2 bases respectively, with 8 bases between them. The CDR3 spans 15 residues. The CDR3 protein is CASSQEAGAGNTIYF. CDR3 nucleotide sequence: TGCGCCAGCAGCCAAGAGGCAGGGGCTGGAAACACCATATATTTT.

This rearrangement joins TRBV7-3 to TRBJ2-7; TRBD2 aligns across 13 bases. Per the germline V gene, CDR1 is SGHTA and CDR2 is FQGTGA. This CDR3 is 16 amino acids long. Trimming removed 5 bases from V and 7 bases from J; junction bases left unmatched: 11. For the CDR3, the DNA is TGTGCCAGCAGCGCCTTCGGACTAGCGGGAGCAGGTGAGCAGTACTTC. Its protein is CASSAFGLAGAGEQYF.

Concerning this clone: The sample holds other DNA sequences that translate to the same CDR3. The chain is built from TRBV10-1 and TRBJ1-1, with TRBD1 matching over 7 bases. With 5 bases clipped from V and 4 bases from J, the junction kept 1 base outside the gene matches. Germline CDR1 and CDR2: WNHNN and SYGVQD (reference sequence). The CDR3 spans 12 residues. CDR3 region: CASSSGGTEAFF. CDR3 DNA: TGCGCCAGCAGTTCAGGGGGCACTGAAGCTTTCTTT.